The TCR beta chain described here comes from a study of cytomegalovirus exposure and HLA in healthy donors. The repertoire was sequenced with immunoSEQ multiplex PCR; TCRdb's copy has only in-frame clones and lacks some. The sample lists more than 85,000 clones, more than 70% occurring once. Germline trimming cut 2 bases from V and 8 bases from J; bases unmatched to any gene: 2. There are 12 residues in the CDR3. CDR1 and CDR2 from the germline V gene are MGHDK and SYGVNS. Sequenced material: PBMCs. The TCR comes from a young woman in good health and CMV-seronegative. The chain is built from TRBV25-1 and TRBJ1-2; 7 bases line up with TRBD1. CDR3 amino acids: CASSEQGEGYTF. For the CDR3, the DNA is TGTGCCAGCAGTGAACAGGGGGAAGGCTACACCTTC.